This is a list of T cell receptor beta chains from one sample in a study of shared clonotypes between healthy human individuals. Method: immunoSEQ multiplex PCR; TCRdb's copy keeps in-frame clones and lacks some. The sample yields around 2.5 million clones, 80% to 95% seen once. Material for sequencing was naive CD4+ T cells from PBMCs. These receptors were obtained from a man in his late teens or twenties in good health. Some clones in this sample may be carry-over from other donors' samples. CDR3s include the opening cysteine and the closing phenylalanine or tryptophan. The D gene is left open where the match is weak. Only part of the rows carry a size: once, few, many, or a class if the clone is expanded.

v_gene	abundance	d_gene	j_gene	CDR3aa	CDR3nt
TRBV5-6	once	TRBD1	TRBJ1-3	CASRLTGGPGNTIYF	TGTGCCAGCAGACTTACAGGGGGCCCTGGAAACACCATATATTTT
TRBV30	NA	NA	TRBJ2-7	CAWAWDGRAPYEQYF	TGTGCCTGGGCGTGGGACGGCAGGGCTCCCTACGAGCAGTACTTC
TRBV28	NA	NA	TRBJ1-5	CASSPAGFSAQHF	TGTGCCAGCAGCCCAGCAGGCTTTTCGGCCCAGCATTTT
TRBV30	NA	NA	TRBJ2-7	CAWSVRGRAPYEQYF	TGTGCCTGGAGTGTAAGGGGGAGGGCCCCCTACGAGCAGTACTTC
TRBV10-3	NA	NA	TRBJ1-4	CAIRGSPGEANEKLFF	TGTGCCATCAGGGGATCGCCAGGGGAGGCTAATGAAAAACTGTTTTTT
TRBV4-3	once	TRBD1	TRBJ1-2	CASSPRTGVGYTF	TGCGCCAGCAGCCCACGGACAGGTGTCGGCTACACCTTC
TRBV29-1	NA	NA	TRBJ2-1	CSVGLSSQFF	TGCAGCGTTGGCCTTAGCTCACAGTTCTTC
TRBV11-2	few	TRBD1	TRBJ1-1	CASSQTGWVLAFF	TGTGCCAGCAGTCAGACAGGGTGGGTCTTAGCTTTCTTT
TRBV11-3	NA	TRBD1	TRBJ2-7	CASSLDRMGYEQYF	TGTGCCAGCAGCCTGGACAGGATGGGGTACGAGCAGTACTTC
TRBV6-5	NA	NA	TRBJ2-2	CASSLDGSRELFF	TGTGCCAGCAGTCTCGACGGGTCCCGGGAGCTGTTTTTT
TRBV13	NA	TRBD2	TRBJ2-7	CASSHLSSGSSYEQYF	TGTGCCAGCAGCCACCTATCTAGCGGAAGCTCCTACGAGCAGTACTTC
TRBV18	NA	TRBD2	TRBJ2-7	CASSPTGGAYEQYF	TGTGCCAGCTCACCGACGGGAGGTGCCTACGAGCAGTACTTC
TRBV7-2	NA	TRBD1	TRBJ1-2	CASSPDRDGYTF	TGTGCCAGCAGCCCGGACAGGGACGGCTACACCTTC
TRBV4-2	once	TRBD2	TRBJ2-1	CASSQGLAGREDEQFF	TGTGCCAGCAGCCAAGGACTAGCGGGCAGGGAGGATGAGCAGTTCTTC
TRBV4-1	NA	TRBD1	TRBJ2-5	CASSQDQTGEETQYF	TGCGCCAGCAGCCAAGATCAGACAGGGGAAGAGACCCAGTACTTC
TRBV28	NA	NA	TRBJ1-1	CASSFQQAQRTEAFF	TGTGCCAGCAGTTTTCAGCAGGCCCAGAGAACTGAAGCTTTCTTT
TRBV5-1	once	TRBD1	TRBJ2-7	CASSRDMTGSSSYEQYF	TGCGCCAGCAGCCGAGATATGACAGGGTCGAGCTCCTACGAGCAGTACTTC
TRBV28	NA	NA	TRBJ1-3	CASSLLAAGNTIYF	TGTGCCAGCAGTTTACTGGCAGCCGGAAACACCATATATTTT
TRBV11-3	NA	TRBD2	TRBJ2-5	CASSLSSGQETQYF	TGTGCCAGCAGCTTATCTAGCGGCCAAGAGACCCAGTACTTC
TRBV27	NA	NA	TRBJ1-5	CAEEVGTVQPQHF	TGTGCCGAGGAGGTAGGGACGGTGCAGCCCCAGCATTTT
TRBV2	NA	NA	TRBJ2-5	CASSLDRQETQYF	TGTGCCAGCAGTTTGGACAGACAAGAGACCCAGTACTTC
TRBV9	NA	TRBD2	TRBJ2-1	CASSPGPSGYEQFF	TGTGCCAGCAGCCCTGGGCCTAGCGGTTATGAGCAGTTCTTC
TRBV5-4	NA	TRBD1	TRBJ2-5	CASSLGTGESSGTQYF	TGTGCCAGCAGCTTGGGGACAGGGGAATCATCTGGGACCCAGTACTTC
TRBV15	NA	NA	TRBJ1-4	CATSLRAVSEKLFF	TGTGCCACCAGTCTGCGAGCTGTAAGCGAAAAACTGTTTTTT
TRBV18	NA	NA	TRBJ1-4	CASSPSGGANEKLFF	TGTGCCAGCTCACCAAGCGGGGGGGCTAATGAAAAACTGTTTTTT
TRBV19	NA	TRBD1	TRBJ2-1	CASSLTGTASYNEQFF	TGTGCCAGTAGTCTTACCGGGACAGCCTCCTACAATGAGCAGTTCTTC
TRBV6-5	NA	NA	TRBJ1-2	CASSYSTGTYGYTF	TGTGCCAGCAGTTACTCGACCGGGACATATGGCTACACCTTC
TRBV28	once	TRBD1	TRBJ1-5	CASSFEGQRSNQPQHF	TGTGCCAGCAGTTTTGAGGGACAGCGTAGCAATCAGCCCCAGCATTTT
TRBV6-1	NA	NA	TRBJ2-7	CASSDAQSGVGYEQYF	TGTGCCAGCAGTGATGCGCAGTCTGGAGTGGGCTACGAGCAGTACTTC
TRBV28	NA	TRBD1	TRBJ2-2	CASSLFTGTGLEFRELFF	TGTGCCAGCAGTTTATTCACCGGGACAGGGCTCGAGTTCCGGGAGCTGTTTTTT
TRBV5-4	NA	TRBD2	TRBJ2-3	CASSLDGAGGTDTQYF	TGTGCCAGCAGCTTGGATGGGGCGGGAGGCACAGATACGCAGTATTTT
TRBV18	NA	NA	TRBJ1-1	CASSPSTGLNTEAFF	TGTGCCAGCTCACCGTCCACAGGTTTGAACACTGAAGCTTTCTTT
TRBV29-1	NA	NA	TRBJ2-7	CSARESYEQYF	TGCAGCGCCAGGGAGTCCTACGAGCAGTACTTC
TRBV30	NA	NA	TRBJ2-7	CAWTPGVSYEQYF	TGTGCCTGGACCCCAGGGGTTAGCTACGAGCAGTACTTC
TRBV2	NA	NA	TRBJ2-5	CASSRATTTQETQYF	TGTGCCAGCAGTCGGGCTACTACAACACAAGAGACCCAGTACTTC
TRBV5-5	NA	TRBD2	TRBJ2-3	CASSSLSSGRADTQYF	TGTGCCAGCAGCTCACTGTCCTCCGGGAGGGCAGATACGCAGTATTTT
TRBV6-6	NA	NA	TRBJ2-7	CASSITDRYYEQYF	TGTGCCAGCAGTATTACGGACAGATACTACGAGCAGTACTTC
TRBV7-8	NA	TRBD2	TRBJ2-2	CASSSRREVNTGELFF	TGTGCCAGCAGCTCTCGGCGGGAGGTCAACACCGGGGAGCTGTTTTTT
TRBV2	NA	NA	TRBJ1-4	CASSLIGGINEKLFF	TGTGCCAGCAGTTTAATCGGGGGTATTAATGAAAAACTGTTTTTT
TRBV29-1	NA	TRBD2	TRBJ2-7	CSVEDTAAGLAGGEQYF	TGCAGCGTTGAGGATACCGCGGCGGGACTAGCGGGAGGCGAGCAGTACTTC